Each of the 4 T cell receptor beta chains below was sequenced from the same sample in a study of cytomegalovirus exposure and HLA in healthy donors. Amplification used 60 Vbeta primers and 13 Jbeta primers. Sequenced by immunoSEQ multiplex PCR; TCRdb stores in-frame clones only, minus some. The repertoire table contains some 130,000 clones. The specimen sequenced was PBMCs. The receptors derive from a man younger than 35 in good health and CMV-seronegative.

This sequence joins TRBV19 and TRBJ1-4; 9 bases agree with TRBD1. The CDR3 is made up of 13 amino acids. The germline CDR1 and CDR2 sequences are LNHDA and SQIVND (reference sequence). After removal of 6 bases from V and 8 bases from J, the junction contained 4 bases not matched to a gene. CDR3 nucleotides: TGTGCCAGTAGGAGCGGACAGGGGGAAAAACTGTTTTTT. This gives the protein CASRSGQGEKLFF. Full variable domain (remainder filled in from reference TRBV19 and TRBJ1-4): DGGITQSPKYLFRKEGQNVTLSCEQNLNHDAMYWYRQDPGQGLRLIYYSQIVNDFQKGDIAEGYSVSREKKESFPLTVTSAQKNPTAFYLCASRSGQGEKLFFGSGTQLSVL.

The rearrangement joins TRBV28 to TRBJ2-7; possible D gene TRBD2, 7 bases. Between the trimmed V and J ends, which lost 3 bases and 6 bases, there was a span of 9 bases. The CDR3 extends over 12 amino acids. Germline V lookup: CDR1 MDHEN, CDR2 SYDVKM. The CDR3 coding sequence is TGTGCCAGCAGTTTGGGGGGGCTCGAGCAGTACTTC. Its protein product is CASSLGGLEQYF.

For the CDR3, the DNA is TGTGCCACCAGCAGAGAACAGATTAATGAAAAACTGTTTTTT. It encodes CATSREQINEKLFF. The chain links TRBV15 to TRBJ1-4; D is unresolved. V dropped 0 bases and J dropped 4 bases, with 6 bases sitting between them. The CDR3 length is 14 residues. Germline V gene lookup returns CDR1 LNHNV and CDR2 YYDKDF (reference sequence).

The chain recombines TRBV7-8 with TRBJ2-3; a weak D match, TRBD2 (5 bases). Per the germline V gene, CDR1 is SGHVS and CDR2 is FQNEAQ. Deletions cut 1 base from V and 1 base from J, with 12 bases between. The CDR3 covers 16 residues. CDR3 in DNA: TGTGCCAGCAGCTTAGTGACTATCATACGCACAGATACGCAGTATTTT. Protein sequence: CASSLVTIIRTDTQYF. Looking up the rest from reference TRBV7-8 and TRBJ2-3 gives the full variable domain: GAGVSQSPRYKVAKRGQDVALRCDPISGHVSLFWYQQALGQGPEFLTYFQNEAQLDKSGLPSDRFFAERPEGSVSTLKIQRTQQEDSAVYLCASSLVTIIRTDTQYFGPGTRLTVL.